This record concerns one T cell receptor beta chain sequence. The data stem from a study of shared clonotypes between healthy human individuals. Naive CD8 cells lacked CD45RO, underwent positive selection for CCR7 and left out terminally differentiated effector memory CD45RA+ cells. The CDR3 consists of 15 residues. CDR1 and CDR2 from the germline V gene are SEHNR and FQNEAQ (reference sequence). Trimming pared 3 bases from V and 4 bases from J, leaving 13 bases between. Method: immunoSEQ multiplex PCR; TCRdb's copy keeps in-frame clones and lacks some. The sample lists about 590,000 clones, nearly 97% seen once, with around 0.11% in the top ten.

The receptor was isolated from a woman in her thirties in good health. The V and J genes are TRBV7-9 and TRBJ2-1; weak D call: TRBD1 (6 bases). The sample taken for sequencing was naive CD8+ T cells sorted from blood. This CDR3 reads CASSLDSNLYNEQFF. The DNA of the CDR3 is TGTGCCAGCAGCTTGGACAGCAACCTTTACAATGAGCAGTTCTTC. The full variable domain, rest sourced from reference TRBV7-9 and TRBJ2-1, is DTGVSQNPRHKITKRGQNVTFRCDPISEHNRLYWYRQTLGQGPEFLTYFQNEAQLEKSRLLSDRFSAERPKGSFSTLEIQRTEQGDSAMYLCASSLDSNLYNEQFFGPGTRLTVL.